This T cell receptor beta chain was sequenced for a study of blood T cell repertoires in COVID-19 (dated by TCRdb to the early 2020s). About the investigation overall: Samples covering the acute and convalescent phases of COVID-19 were provided by collaborators in the United States, Italy and Spain. The prospective study material was composed of cDNA or gDNA derived from T cells, B-cell-depleted T cells, or PBMCs. Deeply sampled blood TCRbeta repertoires from subjects exposed to, actively infected with, or recovered from COVID-19 were included in the dataset. Nearly every sample came with metadata listing a de-identified subject ID, COVID-19 status, age in years and sex. Samples came from the ongoing ImmuneRACE study (first 160 participants) plus 1,254 subjects from 6 global collaborators. Where available, HLA class I and class II types were obtained from metadata supplied by the sample provider rather than from assay-based typing. The repertoires were released in a freely available public database meant as a resource for research on the immune response to SARS-CoV-2.

TCRbeta CDR3 regions were amplified from genomic DNA by means of the immunoSEQ Assay, a bias-controlled multiplex PCR. Per the authors' processing: The number of nucleated cells in each sample was estimated from the amplification of reference gene primers within the assay. To quantify the absolute abundance of each unique TCRbeta CDR3 rearrangement, sequence reads were collapsed and filtered. Productive Simpson clonality was computed per sample as the square root of Simpson's diversity index over productive rearrangements. What TCRdb holds here is the immuneACCESS table cut down to in-frame rearrangements. Part of the clones is not present; checked against another copy, under half of the missing clones reflect an unresolved V gene, and the others are unexplained. V, J and clone size derive from that table, while D and trimming were established from the DNA sequence. This sample lists hundreds of thousands of clones; about 88% were detected once. The top ten clonotypes cover approximately 0.9% of the sample.

Overall study results and their limits: Clinical and demographic metadata were provided uncurated, with the amount varying by source and participant.

One collaborating source in Seattle enrolled patients during active infection and followed them longitudinally through the course of disease. Each collaborating institution followed its own protocols to collect whole blood in K2EDTA tubes. Collaborator samples were shipped for TCRbeta analysis as frozen whole blood, isolated PBMCs, or DNA extracted from either sample type. This clone turned up a few times. Its antigen remains undetermined. Base qualities are not recorded, but no much larger clone differs from it by a single base. Trimming accounts for 0 bases at V and 3 bases at J, while the number of junction bases matched to no gene is 5. The CDR3, from cysteine to phenylalanine, totals 17 residues. Left in the record is the CDR3 DNA by itself, 51 bases read in frame from the first base. The germline V gene sets CDR1 to LGHNA and CDR2 to YNFKEQ.

The sequenced sample consisted of peripheral blood. The rearrangement combines TRBV4-2 with TRBJ2-3, with TRBD2 identical over 11 junction bases. The sequence derives from a man aged 18 to 30 with COVID-19, enrolled during active disease. The DNA is TGTGCCAGCAGCCAAGATATAGCGGGAGGGCCTACAGATACGCAGTATTTT. It is translated as CASSQDIAGGPTDTQYF.